Given below is one TCR beta chain in context. Its antigen remains unknown. The data were obtained in a study of brain T cells in children with intractable seizures. Here immunoSEQ multiplex PCR was the method, and the copy in TCRdb shows in-frame clones only, minus some. In the table there are some 62,000 clones, more than 95% of which are singletons. V shed 4 bases, J shed 3 bases, and the junction held 2 bases outside the gene matches. CDR3 length equals 13 residues. Germline-derived CDR1 and CDR2 are MGHRA and YSYEKL. Study findings and constraints: Absence of clones before surgery may stem from lower sequencing depth. Only CDR3 sequence similarity suggested viral specificity, without known HCMV serostatus.

Only cases whose brain tissue showed the highest T cell transcript signatures were sequenced. This clonotype originated in a boy younger than two with focal cortical dysplasia and intractable seizures. This specimen was peripheral blood, taken at surgery. The rearrangement uses TRBV4-1 and TRBJ2-7; 8 bases fit TRBD1. The CDR3 spells CASSPGQVYEQYF. CDR3 DNA: TGCGCCAGCAGCCCGGGACAGGTCTACGAGCAGTACTTC.